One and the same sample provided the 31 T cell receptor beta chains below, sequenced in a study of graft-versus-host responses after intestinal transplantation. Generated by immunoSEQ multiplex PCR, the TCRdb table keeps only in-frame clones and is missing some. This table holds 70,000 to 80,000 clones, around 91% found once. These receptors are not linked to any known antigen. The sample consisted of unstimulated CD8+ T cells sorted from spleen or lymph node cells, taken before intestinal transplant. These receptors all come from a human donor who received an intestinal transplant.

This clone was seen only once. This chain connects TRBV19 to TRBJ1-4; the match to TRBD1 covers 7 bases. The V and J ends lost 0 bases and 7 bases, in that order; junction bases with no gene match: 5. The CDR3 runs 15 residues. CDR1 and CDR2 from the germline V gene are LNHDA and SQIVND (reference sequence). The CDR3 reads CASSIDQGQLEKLFF. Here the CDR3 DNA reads TGTGCCAGTAGTATAGATCAGGGACAGCTTGAAAAACTGTTTTTT.

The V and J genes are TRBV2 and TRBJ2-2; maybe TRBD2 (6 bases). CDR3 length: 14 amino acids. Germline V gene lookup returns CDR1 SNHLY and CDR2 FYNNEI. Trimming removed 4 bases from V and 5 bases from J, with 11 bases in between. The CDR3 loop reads CASSARGGTGELFF. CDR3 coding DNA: TGTGCCAGCAGTGCTCGGGGAGGTACCGGGGAGCTGTTTTTT.

CDR3: CASSLAGGDYNEQFF. Written as DNA, the CDR3 is TGTGCCAGCAGCTTAGCGGGGGGGGACTACAATGAGCAGTTCTTC. The chain is built from TRBV7-6 and TRBJ2-1, with TRBD2 identical over 7 bases. This CDR3 is built from 15 residues. Looked up from germline, CDR1 is SGHVS and CDR2 is FNYEAQ. The trim removed 0 bases at V and 3 bases at J, leaving 2 bases unmatched. The full variable domain, its missing parts supplied by reference TRBV7-6 and TRBJ2-1, is GAGVSQSPRYKVTKRGQDVALRCDPISGHVSLYWYRQALGQGPEFLTYFNYEAQQDKSGLPNDRFSAERPEGSISTLTIQRTEQRDSAMYRCASSLAGGDYNEQFFGPGTRLTVL.

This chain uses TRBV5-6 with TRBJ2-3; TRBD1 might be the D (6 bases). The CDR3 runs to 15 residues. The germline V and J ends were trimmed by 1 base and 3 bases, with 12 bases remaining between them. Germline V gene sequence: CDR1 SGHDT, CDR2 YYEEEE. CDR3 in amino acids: CASSLWVQGTDTQYF. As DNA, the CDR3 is TGTGCCAGCAGCTTGTGGGTACAGGGAACAGATACGCAGTATTTT.

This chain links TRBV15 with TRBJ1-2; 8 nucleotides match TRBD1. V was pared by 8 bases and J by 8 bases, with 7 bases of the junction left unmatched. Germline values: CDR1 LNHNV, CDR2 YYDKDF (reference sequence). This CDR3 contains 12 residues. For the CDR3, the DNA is TGTGCCACCCTCGACAGGGGATTCGGCTACACCTTC. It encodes CATLDRGFGYTF.

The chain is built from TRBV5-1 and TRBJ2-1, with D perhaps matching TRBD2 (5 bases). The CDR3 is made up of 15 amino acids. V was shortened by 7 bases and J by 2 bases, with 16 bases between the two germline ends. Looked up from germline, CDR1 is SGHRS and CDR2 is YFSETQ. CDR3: CASRSEGMPYNEQFF. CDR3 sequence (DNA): TGCGCCAGCCGTTCCGAGGGAATGCCCTACAATGAGCAGTTCTTC.

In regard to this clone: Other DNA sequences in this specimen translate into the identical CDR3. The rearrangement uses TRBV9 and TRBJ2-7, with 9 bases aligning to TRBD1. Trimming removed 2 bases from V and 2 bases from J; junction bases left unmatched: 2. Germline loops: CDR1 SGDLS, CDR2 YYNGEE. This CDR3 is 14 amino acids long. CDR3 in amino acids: CASSVGTGTYEQYF. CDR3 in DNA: TGTGCCAGCAGCGTCGGGACAGGGACCTACGAGCAGTACTTC.

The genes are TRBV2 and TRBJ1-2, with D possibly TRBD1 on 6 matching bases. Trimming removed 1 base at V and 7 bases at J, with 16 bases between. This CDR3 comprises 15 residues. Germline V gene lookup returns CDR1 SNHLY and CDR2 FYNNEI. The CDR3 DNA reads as TGTGCCAGCAGTGAAGAGGCCAGGGGATTAGGTGGCTACACCTTC. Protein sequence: CASSEEARGLGGYTF.

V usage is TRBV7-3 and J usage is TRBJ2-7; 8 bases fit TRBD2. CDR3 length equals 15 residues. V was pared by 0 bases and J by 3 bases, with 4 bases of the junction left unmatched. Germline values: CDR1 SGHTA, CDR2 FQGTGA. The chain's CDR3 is CASSLTGGGNYEQYF. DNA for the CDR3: TGTGCCAGCAGCTTAACCGGCGGGGGGAACTACGAGCAGTACTTC.

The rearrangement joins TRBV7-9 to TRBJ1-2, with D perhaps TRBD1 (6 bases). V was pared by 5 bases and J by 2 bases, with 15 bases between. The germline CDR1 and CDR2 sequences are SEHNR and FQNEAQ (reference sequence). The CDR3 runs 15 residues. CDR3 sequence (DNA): TGTGCCAGCAGCCTCCGGGACACAAAGAACTATGGCTACACCTTC. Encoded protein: CASSLRDTKNYGYTF.

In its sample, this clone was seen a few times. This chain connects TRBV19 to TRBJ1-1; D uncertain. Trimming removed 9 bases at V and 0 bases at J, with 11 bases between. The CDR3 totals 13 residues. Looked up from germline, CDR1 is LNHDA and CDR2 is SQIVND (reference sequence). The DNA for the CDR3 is TGTGCCAGCCGCGCCCTCATGAACACTGAAGCTTTCTTT. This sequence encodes CASRALMNTEAFF. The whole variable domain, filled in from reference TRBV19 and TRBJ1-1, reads DGGITQSPKYLFRKEGQNVTLSCEQNLNHDAMYWYRQDPGQGLRLIYYSQIVNDFQKGDIAEGYSVSREKKESFPLTVTSAQKNPTAFYLCASRALMNTEAFFGQGTRLTVV.

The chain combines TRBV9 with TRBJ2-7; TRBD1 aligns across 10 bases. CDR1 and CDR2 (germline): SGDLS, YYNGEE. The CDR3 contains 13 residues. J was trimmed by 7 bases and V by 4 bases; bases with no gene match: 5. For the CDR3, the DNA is TGTGCCAGCAGCCCCGGGACAGGGGATGAGCAGTACTTC. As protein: CASSPGTGDEQYF.

The CDR3 sequence is CASSIWGDGNTIYF. CDR3 bases: TGTGCCAGTAGTATCTGGGGGGACGGAAACACCATATATTTT. The gene calls are TRBV19 and TRBJ1-3; D might be TRBD1 (5 bases). Germline lookup yields CDR1 LNHDA and CDR2 SQIVND (reference sequence). V was trimmed by 3 bases and J by 4 bases, leaving 10 bases between them. The CDR3 runs to 14 residues.

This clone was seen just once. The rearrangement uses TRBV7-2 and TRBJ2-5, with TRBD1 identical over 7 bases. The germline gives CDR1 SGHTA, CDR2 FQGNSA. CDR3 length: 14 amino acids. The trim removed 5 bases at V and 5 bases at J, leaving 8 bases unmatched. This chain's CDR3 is CASSTWDRGETQYF. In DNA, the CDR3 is TGTGCCAGCAGCACGTGGGACAGAGGGGAGACCCAGTACTTC.

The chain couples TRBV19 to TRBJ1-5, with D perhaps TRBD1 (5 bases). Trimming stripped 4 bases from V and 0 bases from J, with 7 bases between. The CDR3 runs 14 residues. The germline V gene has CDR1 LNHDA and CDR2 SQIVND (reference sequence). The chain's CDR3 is CASSTDSSNQPQHF. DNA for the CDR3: TGTGCCAGTAGTACCGACAGTAGCAATCAGCCCCAGCATTTT.

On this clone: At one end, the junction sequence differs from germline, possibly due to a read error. The CDR3 region is CASSPGSSYEQCF. The CDR3 bases are TGTGCCAGCAGCCCCGGGTCCTCCTACGAGCAGTGCTTC. The chain employs TRBV6-1 and TRBJ2-7; D is ambiguous. The germline V gene has CDR1 MNHNS and CDR2 SASEGT. The CDR3 spans 13 residues.

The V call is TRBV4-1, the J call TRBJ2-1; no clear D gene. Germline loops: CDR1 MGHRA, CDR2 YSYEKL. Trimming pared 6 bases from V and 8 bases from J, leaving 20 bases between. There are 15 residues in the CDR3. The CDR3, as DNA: TGCGCCAGCAGTCTCGTAAATTCTAAAATGGATGAGCAGTTCTTC. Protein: CASSLVNSKMDEQFF.

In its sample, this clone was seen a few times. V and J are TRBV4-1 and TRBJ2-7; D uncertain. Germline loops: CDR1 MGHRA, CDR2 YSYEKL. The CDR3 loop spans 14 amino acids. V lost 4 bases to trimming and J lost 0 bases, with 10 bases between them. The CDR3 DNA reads TGCGCCAGCAGCCGTCCGGAGAGCTCCTACGAGCAGTACTTC. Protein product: CASSRPESSYEQYF.

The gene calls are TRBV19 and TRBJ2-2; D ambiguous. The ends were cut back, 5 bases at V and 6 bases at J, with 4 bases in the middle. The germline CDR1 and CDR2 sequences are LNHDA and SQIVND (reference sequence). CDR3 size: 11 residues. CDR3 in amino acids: CASSSAGELFF. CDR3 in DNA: TGTGCCAGTAGTTCGGCCGGGGAGCTGTTTTTT.

This chain's CDR3 is CASSPGFGAGELFF. The DNA for the CDR3 is TGTGCCAGCAGCCCCGGGTTCGGGGCCGGGGAGCTGTTTTTT. The chain couples TRBV5-8 to TRBJ2-2; possibly TRBD2 for D (5 bases). The CDR3 is 14 amino acids. CDR1 SGHTS and CDR2 YDEGEE come from the germline V gene. The ends were cut back, 4 bases at V and 6 bases at J, with 13 bases in the middle.

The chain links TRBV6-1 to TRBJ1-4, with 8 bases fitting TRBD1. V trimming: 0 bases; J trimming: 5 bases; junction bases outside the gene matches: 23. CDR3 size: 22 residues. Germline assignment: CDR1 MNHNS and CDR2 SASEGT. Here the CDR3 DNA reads TGTGCCAGCAGTGAAGCTGCGTTGGACAGGGTGATTTTGGGGACAAAAAATGAAAAACTGTTTTTT. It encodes CASSEAALDRVILGTKNEKLFF.

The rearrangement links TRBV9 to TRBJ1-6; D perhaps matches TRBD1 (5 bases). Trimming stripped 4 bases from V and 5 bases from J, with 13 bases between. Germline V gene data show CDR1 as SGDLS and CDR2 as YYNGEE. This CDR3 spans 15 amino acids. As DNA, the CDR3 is TGTGCCAGCAGCCCAAGGGGTTACGATAATTCACCCCTCCACTTT. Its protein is CASSPRGYDNSPLHF.

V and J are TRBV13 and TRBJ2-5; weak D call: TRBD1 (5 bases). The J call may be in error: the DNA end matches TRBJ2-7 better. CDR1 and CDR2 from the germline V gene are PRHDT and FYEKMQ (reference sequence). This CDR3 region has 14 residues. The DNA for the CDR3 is TGTGCCAGCAGCATCAGGACATCCTTTGCCGAGCAGTACTTC. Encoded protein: CASSIRTSFAEQYF.

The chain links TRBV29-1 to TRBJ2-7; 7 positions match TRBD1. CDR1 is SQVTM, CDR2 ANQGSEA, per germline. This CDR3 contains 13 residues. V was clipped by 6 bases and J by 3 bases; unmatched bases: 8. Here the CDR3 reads CSVRTGGGYEQYF. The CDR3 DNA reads TGCAGCGTCCGGACAGGTGGGGGCTACGAGCAGTACTTC.

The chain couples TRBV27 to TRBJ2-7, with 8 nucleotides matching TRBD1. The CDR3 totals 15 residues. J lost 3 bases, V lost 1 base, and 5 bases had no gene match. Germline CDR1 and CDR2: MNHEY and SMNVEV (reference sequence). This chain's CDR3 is CASSLYSGTGYEQYF. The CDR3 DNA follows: TGTGCCAGCAGTTTATACTCCGGGACAGGCTACGAGCAGTACTTC.

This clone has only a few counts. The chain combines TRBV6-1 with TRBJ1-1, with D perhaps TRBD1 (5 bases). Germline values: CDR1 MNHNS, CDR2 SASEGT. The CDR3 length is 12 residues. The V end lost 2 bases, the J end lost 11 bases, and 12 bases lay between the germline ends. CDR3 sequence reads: CASSEMGGTAFF. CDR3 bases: TGTGCCAGCAGTGAAATGGGGGGGACGGCTTTCTTT.

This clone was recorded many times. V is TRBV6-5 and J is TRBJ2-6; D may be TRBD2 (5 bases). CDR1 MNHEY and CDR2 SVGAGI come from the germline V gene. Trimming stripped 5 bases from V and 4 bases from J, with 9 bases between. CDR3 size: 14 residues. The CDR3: CASSTEGGANVLTF. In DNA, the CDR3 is TGTGCCAGCAGTACCGAGGGCGGGGCCAACGTCCTGACTTTC.

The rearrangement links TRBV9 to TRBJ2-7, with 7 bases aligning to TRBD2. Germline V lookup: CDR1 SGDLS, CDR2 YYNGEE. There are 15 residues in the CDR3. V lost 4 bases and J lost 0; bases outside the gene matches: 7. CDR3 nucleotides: TGTGCCAGCAGCCCCATCGGGGGGAACTCCTACGAGCAGTACTTC. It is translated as CASSPIGGNSYEQYF.

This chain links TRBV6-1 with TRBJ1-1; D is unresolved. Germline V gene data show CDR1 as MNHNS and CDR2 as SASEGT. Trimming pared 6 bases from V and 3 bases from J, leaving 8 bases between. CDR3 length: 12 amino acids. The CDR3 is CASRQIDTEAFF. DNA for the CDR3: TGTGCCAGCAGGCAGATTGACACTGAAGCTTTCTTT.

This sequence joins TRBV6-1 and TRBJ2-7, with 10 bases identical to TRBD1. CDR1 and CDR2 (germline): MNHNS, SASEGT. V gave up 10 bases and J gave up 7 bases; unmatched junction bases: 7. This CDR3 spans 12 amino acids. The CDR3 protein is CATRTGGEEQYF. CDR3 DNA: TGTGCCACCCGGACAGGGGGGGAAGAGCAGTACTTC.

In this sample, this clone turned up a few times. The CDR3 protein is CASSDHPGTEFQETQYF. In DNA, the CDR3 is TGTGCCAGCAGTGATCATCCCGGGACAGAATTCCAAGAGACCCAGTACTTC. V gene TRBV2 combines with J gene TRBJ2-5; 7 nucleotides line up with TRBD1. The CDR3 extends over 17 amino acids. The trim removed 3 bases at V and 1 base at J, leaving 11 bases unmatched. CDR1 is SNHLY and CDR2 is FYNNEI in the germline V gene.